This T cell receptor beta chain was documented in a study of blood T cells in healthy people across ages. After removal of 3 bases from V and 4 bases from J, the junction contained 4 bases not matched to a gene. CDR3 length equals 14 residues. In germline, CDR1 is DFQATT, CDR2 SNEGSKA (reference sequence). This clonotype was detected a few times. It was with a sample-barcoded 5' primer and a J-beta primer mix that a second PCR of roughly 7 to 12 cycles was run. A single record per CDR3 protein comes from TCRdb applying MiXCR to the 5' RACE reads. The repertoire includes over 1,500,000 distinct CDR3 sequences, approximately 40% of them detected once, and 20% to 25% sits in the top ten.

The receptor's source is a human donor in good health. The gene calls are TRBV20-1 and TRBJ2-1; 9 nucleotides agree with TRBD2. Sequenced input: blood. The CDR3 here is CSARLAGFYNEQFF. DNA of the CDR3: TGCAGTGCTAGGCTAGCGGGGTTTTACAATGAGCAGTTCTTC.